These 19 T cell receptor beta chains were all obtained from the same sample, sequenced in a study of T-cell memory formation after mild COVID-19. TCRdb recomputed calls from the 5' RACE reads with MiXCR, one row per CDR3 protein. This sample has 180,000 or so distinct CDR3 sequences, with roughly 11% found just once. The source material was PBMCs or a T cell subset sorted from them (not recorded which). Receptors originate from a man younger than 35 who had mild COVID-19 (a few samples of this study predate the infection). Cell type and time point are not known.

This clonotype has only a few counts. The chain carries TRBV6-5 and TRBJ2-3; 8 bases agree with TRBD2. The CDR3 is 14 amino acids. V was pared by 6 bases and J by 3 bases, with 5 bases of the junction left unmatched. Germline values: CDR1 MNHEY, CDR2 SVGAGI. CDR3 in amino acids: CASRAGGATDTQYF. The CDR3 nucleotides are TGTGCCAGCAGGGCGGGGGGCGCGACAGATACGCAGTATTTT.

This clonotype has a handful of counts. This chain links TRBV7-2 with TRBJ2-5; D might be TRBD2 (7 bases). This CDR3 comprises 14 residues. Germline CDR1 and CDR2: SGHTA and FQGNSA. The V and J ends lost 8 bases and 5 bases respectively, with 18 bases between them. The CDR3 DNA reads as TGTGCCAGCTCCCAACGGGGGGCTTTCGAGACCCAGTACTTC. Encoded protein: CASSQRGAFETQYF.

This clonotype has more than one count but fewer than ten. The chain uses TRBV6-5 and TRBJ1-5; unclear D gene. CDR1 is MNHEY, CDR2 SVGAGI, per germline. V lost 4 bases and J 2 bases, leaving 9 bases between the germline ends. The length of the CDR3 is 14 residues. CDR3 residues: CASSSGRGNQPQHF. CDR3 nucleotide sequence: TGTGCCAGCAGTTCCGGGCGAGGCAATCAGCCCCAGCATTTT.

Only a few counts were recorded for this clonotype. V usage is TRBV4-1 and J usage is TRBJ2-5; D is unresolved. CDR1 is MGHRA and CDR2 is YSYEKL in the germline V gene. CDR3 length: 16 amino acids. Trimming pared 4 bases from V and 2 bases from J, leaving 17 bases between. The CDR3 is CASSRTDFYRQETQYF. Here the CDR3 DNA reads TGCGCCAGCAGCCGAACCGACTTTTACCGACAAGAGACCCAGTACTTC.

The chain couples TRBV20-1 to TRBJ1-5; 8 bases are shared with TRBD1. The CDR3 is made up of 14 amino acids. Germline CDR1 and CDR2: DFQATT and SNEGSKA (reference sequence). V dropped 3 bases and J dropped 4; count of bases not matched to a gene: 5. CDR3 region: CSARGTGLNQPQHF. The CDR3 DNA sequence: TGCAGTGCTAGGGGGACAGGCCTGAATCAGCCCCAGCATTTT.

This rearrangement joins TRBV5-1 to TRBJ2-3; no clear D. Between the trimmed V and J ends, which lost 1 base and 1 base, there was a span of 4 bases. CDR1 and CDR2 from the germline V gene are SGHRS and YFSETQ. This CDR3 is 13 amino acids long. CDR3 bases: TGCGCCAGCAGCTTGCCCGGCACAGATACGCAGTATTTT. It is translated as CASSLPGTDTQYF.

This rearrangement joins TRBV6-5 to TRBJ2-1; 7 positions agree with TRBD1. Germline lookup yields CDR1 MNHEY and CDR2 SVGAGI. CDR3 length: 15 amino acids. Trimming cost V 2 bases and J 7 bases; bases outside gene matches: 8. CDR3 loop: CASSYTTGARNEQFF. DNA for the CDR3: TGTGCCAGCAGTTACACAACAGGGGCAAGAAATGAGCAGTTCTTC.

This clonotype was found a few times. This chain connects TRBV4-3 to TRBJ1-2; tentatively, D is TRBD1 (5 bases). The CDR3 is 15 residues long. V was trimmed by 0 bases and J by 0 bases, leaving 8 bases between them. Germline V lookup: CDR1 LGHNA, CDR2 YSLEER. The CDR3 DNA follows: TGCGCCAGCAGCCAAGATCCAGGGACTAACTATGGCTACACCTTC. Translating gives CASSQDPGTNYGYTF.

The sample holds many counts of this clonotype. The CDR3: CASSLDRGQPQHF. As DNA, the CDR3 is TGTGCCAGCAGTTTGGACAGGGGGCAGCCCCAGCATTTT. This chain links TRBV27 with TRBJ1-5; TRBD1 agrees at 10 bases. This CDR3 contains 13 residues. CDR1 and CDR2 from the germline V gene are MNHEY and SMNVEV (reference sequence). V trimming: 3 bases; J trimming: 7 bases; junction bases outside the gene matches: 0.

For the CDR3, the DNA is TGCGCCAGCAGCTTGGGGAGTGGGGGTTTAGAGACCCAGTACTTC. Its protein product is CASSLGSGGLETQYF. The V gene is TRBV5-1, the J gene TRBJ2-5; perhaps D is TRBD1 or TRBD2 (5 bases each). V was clipped by 0 bases and J by 4 bases, with 13 bases between them. The CDR3 totals 15 residues. Germline V gene sequence: CDR1 SGHRS, CDR2 YFSETQ.

The CDR3 here is CASSWGGTEYNEQFF. The CDR3, as DNA: TGTGCCAGCAGCTGGGGGGGGACAGAATACAATGAGCAGTTCTTC. This chain connects TRBV7-9 to TRBJ2-1, with D perhaps TRBD1 or TRBD2 (7 bases each). The CDR3 totals 15 residues. Germline loops: CDR1 SEHNR, CDR2 FQNEAQ (reference sequence). Trimming removed 4 bases at V and 4 bases at J, with 14 bases between.

This clonotype was seen only a few times. CDR3 protein: CASSLSGRVNTEAFF. The DNA of the CDR3 is TGTGCCAGCAGCTTATCGGGGCGGGTGAACACTGAAGCTTTCTTT. The genes are TRBV7-2 and TRBJ1-1; possible D gene TRBD1, 5 bases. The germline gives CDR1 SGHTA, CDR2 FQGNSA. The CDR3 totals 15 residues. V was clipped by 2 bases and J by 0 bases, with 10 bases between them.

In this sample, this clonotype turned up a few times. V and J are TRBV20-1 and TRBJ1-1; D possibly corresponds to TRBD1 (5 bases). V gave up 6 bases and J gave up 1 base, with 9 bases separating them. Germline-derived CDR1 and CDR2 are DFQATT and SNEGSKA (reference sequence). The CDR3 has 12 amino acids. This CDR3 reads CSAGHPNTEAFF. The DNA for the CDR3 is TGCAGTGCCGGACACCCGAACACTGAAGCTTTCTTT.

This CDR3 reads CASSFGGRNTEAFF. CDR3 DNA sequence: TGTGCCAGCAGCTTTGGAGGACGGAACACTGAAGCTTTCTTT. The J gene is TRBJ1-1, the V gene TRBV5-6; no clear D gene. Germline assignment: CDR1 SGHDT and CDR2 YYEEEE. Trimming left V 2 bases short and J 1 base short, with 9 bases between. This CDR3 is 14 amino acids long.

In DNA, the CDR3 is TGTGCCAGCAGCCGGACGACAGGGTATAGCAATCAGCCCCAGCATTTT. Its protein product is CASSRTTGYSNQPQHF. The V gene is TRBV5-5, the J gene TRBJ1-5, with 7 bases aligning to TRBD1. V lost 4 bases to trimming and J lost 0 bases; unmatched junction nucleotides: 7. Germline CDR1 and CDR2: SGHKS and YYEKEE (reference sequence). The CDR3 runs 16 residues.

The sample holds a few counts of this clonotype. J is TRBJ1-1 and V is TRBV5-6; 8 bases agree with TRBD1. The J segment lost 6 bases and the V segment lost 6 bases, leaving 7 bases of the junction unmatched. CDR3 length: 13 amino acids. Germline lookup yields CDR1 SGHDT and CDR2 YYEEEE. The CDR3 DNA reads as TGTGCCAGCACCGGACAGGGTGCGGCTGAAGCTTTCTTT. This translates into CASTGQGAAEAFF.

A few counts support this clonotype. The CDR3 DNA sequence: TGTGCCAGCAGCCTAGGGACAGGGGGCGATTACGAGCAGTACTTC. As protein: CASSLGTGGDYEQYF. The V call is TRBV11-3, the J call TRBJ2-7; TRBD1 agrees at 12 bases. The CDR3 has 15 residues. V gave up 5 bases and J gave up 4 bases; unmatched junction bases: 6. Germline CDR1 reads SGHNT; CDR2 reads YENEEA.

This clonotype has just a few counts. This sequence joins TRBV5-1 and TRBJ2-7, with D unclear. Trimming cost V 0 bases and J 3 bases, with 7 bases left between them. Germline V gene lookup returns CDR1 SGHRS and CDR2 YFSETQ. This CDR3 is built from 13 residues. The CDR3 here is CASSLDHHYEQYF. CDR3 coding DNA: TGCGCCAGCAGCTTGGACCATCACTACGAGCAGTACTTC.

This rearrangement joins TRBV4-1 to TRBJ1-5, with 8 bases that match TRBD1. Germline V gene sequence: CDR1 MGHRA, CDR2 YSYEKL. Trimming cost V 4 bases and J 5 bases; bases outside gene matches: 7. This CDR3 spans 15 amino acids. DNA for the CDR3: TGCGCCAGCAGCCTAGGACAGGGAAGGCATCAGCCCCAGCATTTT. Residues: CASSLGQGRHQPQHF.